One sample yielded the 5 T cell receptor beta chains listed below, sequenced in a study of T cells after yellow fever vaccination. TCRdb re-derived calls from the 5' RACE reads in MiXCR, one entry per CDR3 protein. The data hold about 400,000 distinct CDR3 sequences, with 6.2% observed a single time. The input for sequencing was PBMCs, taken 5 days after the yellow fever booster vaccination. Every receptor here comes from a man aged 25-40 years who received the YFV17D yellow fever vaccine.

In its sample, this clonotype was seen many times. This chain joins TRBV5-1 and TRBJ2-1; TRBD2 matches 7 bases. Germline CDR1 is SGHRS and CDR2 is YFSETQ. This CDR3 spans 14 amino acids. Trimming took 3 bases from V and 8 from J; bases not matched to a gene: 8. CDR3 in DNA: TGCGCCAGCAGCTCCGCTTGGGGGGGGGATGAGCAGTTCTTC. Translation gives CASSSAWGGDEQFF.

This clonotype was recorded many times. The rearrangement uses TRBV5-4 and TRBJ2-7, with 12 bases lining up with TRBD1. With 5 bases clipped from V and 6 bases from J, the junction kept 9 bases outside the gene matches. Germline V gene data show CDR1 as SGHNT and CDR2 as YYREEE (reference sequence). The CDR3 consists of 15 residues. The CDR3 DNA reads TGTGCCAGCAGTCGCTCCGGGACAGGGGGCCGCGAGCAGTACTTC. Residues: CASSRSGTGGREQYF.

CDR3 sequence: CASSLEGQEVGNTEAFF. The CDR3 DNA reads as TGTGCCAGCAGCTTAGAGGGACAGGAGGTTGGGAACACTGAAGCTTTCTTT. The chain employs TRBV7-9 and TRBJ1-1; 8 bases map to TRBD1. Germline loops: CDR1 SEHNR, CDR2 FQNEAQ (reference sequence). J lost 1 base, V lost 1 base, and 8 bases had no gene match. The CDR3 covers 17 residues.

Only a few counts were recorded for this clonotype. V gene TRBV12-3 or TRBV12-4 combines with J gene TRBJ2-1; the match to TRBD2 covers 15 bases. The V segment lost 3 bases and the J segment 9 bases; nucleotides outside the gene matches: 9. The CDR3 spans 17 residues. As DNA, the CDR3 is TGTGCCAGCAGTTTGCGGACTAGCGGGAGGGAGTCGGCTGAGCAGTTCTTC. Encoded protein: CASSLRTSGRESAEQFF.

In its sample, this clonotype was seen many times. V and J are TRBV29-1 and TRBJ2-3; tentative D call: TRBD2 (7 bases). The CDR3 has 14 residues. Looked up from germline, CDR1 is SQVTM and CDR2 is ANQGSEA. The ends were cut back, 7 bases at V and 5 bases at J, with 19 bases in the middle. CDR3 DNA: TGCAGCGACTTAAGAGGGGGGGTTGGAGATACGCAGTATTTT. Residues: CSDLRGGVGDTQYF.